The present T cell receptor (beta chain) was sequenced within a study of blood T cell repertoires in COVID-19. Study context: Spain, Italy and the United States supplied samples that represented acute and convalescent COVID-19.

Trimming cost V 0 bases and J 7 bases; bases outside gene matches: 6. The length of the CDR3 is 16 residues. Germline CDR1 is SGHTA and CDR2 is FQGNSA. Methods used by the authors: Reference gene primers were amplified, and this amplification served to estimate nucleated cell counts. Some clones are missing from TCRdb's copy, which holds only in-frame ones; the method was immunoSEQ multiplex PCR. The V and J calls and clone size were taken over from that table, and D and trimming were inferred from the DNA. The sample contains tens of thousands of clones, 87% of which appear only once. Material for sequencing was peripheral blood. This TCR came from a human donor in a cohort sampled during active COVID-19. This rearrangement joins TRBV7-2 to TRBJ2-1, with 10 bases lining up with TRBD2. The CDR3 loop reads CASSLARTSGRNEQFF. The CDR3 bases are TGTGCCAGCAGCTTAGCGAGGACTAGCGGCCGGAATGAGCAGTTCTTC.